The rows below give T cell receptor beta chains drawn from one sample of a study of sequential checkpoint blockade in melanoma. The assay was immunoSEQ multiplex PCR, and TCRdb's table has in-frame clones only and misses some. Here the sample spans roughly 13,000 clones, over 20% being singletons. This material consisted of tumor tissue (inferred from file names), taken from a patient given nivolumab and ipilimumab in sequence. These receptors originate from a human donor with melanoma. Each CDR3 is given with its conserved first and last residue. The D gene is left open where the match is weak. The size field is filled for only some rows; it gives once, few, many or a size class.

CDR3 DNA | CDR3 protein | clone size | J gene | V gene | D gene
TGCGCCAGCAGTCAAGGCCCGGGAAATACCTACGAGCAGTACTTC | CASSQGPGNTYEQYF | medium-sized | TRBJ2-7 | TRBV23-1 | .
TGTGCCAGCAGGCCATGGGGACAGCAAAATGAAAAACTGTTTTTT | CASRPWGQQNEKLFF | . | TRBJ1-4 | TRBV27 | TRBD1
TGCGCCAGCAGTGAGCCAGATGCTAATGAAAAACTGTTTTTT | CASSEPDANEKLFF | few | TRBJ1-4 | TRBV10-2 | .
TGTGCCAGCAGCTCCTCGGAGGCACTGGGCAATCAGCCCCAGCATTTT | CASSSSEALGNQPQHF | . | TRBJ1-5 | TRBV11-3 | .
TGTGCCAGTAGTACCGGGAACAGGGCGGGGACCCAGTACTTC | CASSTGNRAGTQYF | . | TRBJ2-5 | TRBV19 | .
TGCGCCAGCATCGGACAGGGGGGGAACACCGGGGAGCTGTTTTTT | CASIGQGGNTGELFF | . | TRBJ2-2 | TRBV5-1 | TRBD1
TGTGCCAGCCGACCCCACGCGGGGAACACTGAAGCTTTCTTT | CASRPHAGNTEAFF | . | TRBJ1-1 | TRBV6-8 | .
TGTGCCAGCAGGGAACAGGGGGCTCCGAGCACTGAAGCTTTCTTT | CASREQGAPSTEAFF | few | TRBJ1-1 | TRBV28 | TRBD1
TGTGCCAGCAGTGAGAGGGGCGCGGTTTATGGCTACACCTTC | CASSERGAVYGYTF | . | TRBJ1-2 | TRBV6-8 | .
TGTGCCAGTAGTATGAGCCGGGGGTGGAGCAATCAGCCCCAGCATTTT | CASSMSRGWSNQPQHF | . | TRBJ1-5 | TRBV19 | .
TGTGCCTGGAGTGGTAGACAGGGGGATTTCTCCGGGCTGTTTTTT | CAWSGRQGDFSGLFF | . | TRBJ2-2 | TRBV30 | TRBD1
TGTGCCAGCTTGAGGACTAGCGGGACGAGCTCCTACAATGAGCAGTTCTTC | CASLRTSGTSSYNEQFF | few | TRBJ2-1 | TRBV7-6 | TRBD2
TGTGCCAGCAGCCTCCGGGTAGCGGGAGGATACGAGCAGTACTTC | CASSLRVAGGYEQYF | many | TRBJ2-7 | TRBV11-3 | TRBD2
TGTGCCAGCACCAACGTCGGGGAAACCTACGAGCAGTACTTC | CASTNVGETYEQYF | few | TRBJ2-7 | TRBV6-8 | .
TGTGCCAGCATAATAGCGGGAGGGCCGTTTTCCTACAATGAGCAGTTCTTC | CASIIAGGPFSYNEQFF | few | TRBJ2-1 | TRBV6-8 | TRBD2
TGTGCCAGCAGCAAAGAGGAGGGGGGGCGTGAGCAGTTCTTC | CASSKEEGGREQFF | . | TRBJ2-1 | TRBV11-3 | .
TGTGCCAGCAGTTTTCCGGCCAGGTGGAGCGGCTACACCTTC | CASSFPARWSGYTF | . | TRBJ1-2 | TRBV28 | .
TGTGCCAGCGCTAGTGATAGGTATGGCTACACCTTC | CASASDRYGYTF | . | TRBJ1-2 | TRBV2 | .
TGCGCCAGCAGCTTGGGGCGGGACACGGGGAGGGAGCAGTACTTC | CASSLGRDTGREQYF | . | TRBJ2-7 | TRBV5-1 | .
TGTGCCAGCAGCTTAGAAGGGTCGGGGTACTATGGCTACACCTTC | CASSLEGSGYYGYTF | few | TRBJ1-2 | TRBV11-3 | .
TGTGCCAGTAGTATCGGGGACGCCGGGGTGAATACGCAGTATTTT | CASSIGDAGVNTQYF | . | TRBJ2-3 | TRBV19 | .
TGTGCCAGCAGCCAAGGCCCCAGAGATACGCAGTATTTT | CASSQGPRDTQYF | . | TRBJ2-3 | TRBV14 | .
TGCGCCAGCAGCCAAATAGGGGGAGGTCGGACCGGGGAGCTGTTTTTT | CASSQIGGGRTGELFF | . | TRBJ2-2 | TRBV5-1 | .
TGTGCCAGCAGCTTGGGTTGGCAGGGAGTAACCGGGGAGCTGTTTTTT | CASSLGWQGVTGELFF | few | TRBJ2-2 | TRBV11-3 | .
TGTGCCAGCAGCTTAATCGGGGCTTTGGATACGCAGTATTTT | CASSLIGALDTQYF | many | TRBJ2-3 | TRBV11-3 | .
TGTGCCAGCAGCATATACCGGACTGGAACCGGGGAGCTGTTTTTT | CASSIYRTGTGELFF | many | TRBJ2-2 | TRBV11-3 | .
TGTGCCAGCAGTCCGGGACTAGCGGTTCTCACAGATACGCAGTATTTT | CASSPGLAVLTDTQYF | . | TRBJ2-3 | TRBV9 | TRBD2
TGTGCAAGTCGCTTAGTACCGGGAAGCTACAATGAGCAGTTCTTC | CASRLVPGSYNEQFF | few | TRBJ2-1 | TRBV12-2 | .
TGTGCCTGGACCCCTAGACAGGGAGCCACAGATACGCAGTATTTT | CAWTPRQGATDTQYF | . | TRBJ2-3 | TRBV30 | TRBD1
TGCGCCAGCAGCGAGGCTAGCTGGAATGAGCAGTTCTTC | CASSEASWNEQFF | . | TRBJ2-1 | TRBV4-1 | .
TGCGCCTCCAGGGTGGACTTGATGAACACTGAAGCTTTCTTT | CASRVDLMNTEAFF | . | TRBJ1-1 | TRBV10-2 | .
TGTGCCACCCTAGGGCGCCGCTTGGATGAGCAGTTCTTC | CATLGRRLDEQFF | few | TRBJ2-1 | TRBV6-8 | .
TGCGCCAGCAGCTCGAGGGGCCCCATCCAAGAGACCCAGTACTTC | CASSSRGPIQETQYF | . | TRBJ2-5 | TRBV5-1 | .
TGTGCCAGCAGCTCCCCCCAGCGGGAGGGGAATGAGCAGTTCTTC | CASSSPQREGNEQFF | few | TRBJ2-1 | TRBV11-3 | TRBD2
TGTGCCAGCAGCCTCGGGACAGGGGGCATCGATGAGCAGTTCTTC | CASSLGTGGIDEQFF | few | TRBJ2-1 | TRBV11-3 | TRBD1
TGCGCCAGCAGCCCCCAGGAGGGGATGAACACTGAAGCTTTCTTT | CASSPQEGMNTEAFF | . | TRBJ1-1 | TRBV5-1 | .
TGTGCCAGCAGCGGTAGCGGGAGCTCAGATACGCAGTATTTT | CASSGSGSSDTQYF | few | TRBJ2-3 | TRBV9 | TRBD2
TGTGCCAGCAGCTGGGGACTGGTAGGTTCAGATACGCAGTATTTT | CASSWGLVGSDTQYF | . | TRBJ2-3 | TRBV11-3 | .
TGCAGCGTTGAACCCCCCTGGGGGGGATTCAATATCTATGGCTACACCTTC | CSVEPPWGGFNIYGYTF | . | TRBJ1-2 | TRBV29-1 | .
TGTGCCAGCAGCGTAGGTTTGGGCGGGAGCTCGTACGAGCAGTACTTC | CASSVGLGGSSYEQYF | many | TRBJ2-7 | TRBV9 | TRBD2
TGTGCCAGCAGTCCCCCAACCTACAATGAGCAGTTCTTC | CASSPPTYNEQFF | few | TRBJ2-1 | TRBV28 | .
TGTGCCAGCAGCTTGTATGCGGGATGGATGGATGAGCAGTTCTTC | CASSLYAGWMDEQFF | . | TRBJ2-1 | TRBV11-3 | .
TGCGCCAGCAGCGAACTAAGCGGCACCTCTGTGGAGCAGTACTTC | CASSELSGTSVEQYF | . | TRBJ2-7 | TRBV4-1 | .
TGTGCCAGCAGCCAGAGACAGGGGCGAACTGAAGCTTTCTTT | CASSQRQGRTEAFF | . | TRBJ1-1 | TRBV6-8 | TRBD1
TGTGCCAGCAGTTTGAGCGGCCGGGACTACGAGCAGTACTTC | CASSLSGRDYEQYF | . | TRBJ2-7 | TRBV28 | .
TGTGCCAGCGCTGAGCCCTGGGACAGGGGGTCTGGCTACACCTTC | CASAEPWDRGSGYTF | few | TRBJ1-2 | TRBV6-8 | TRBD1
TGTGCCAGCCGAGGGGGTAGCGGGAACACCGGGGAGCTGTTTTTT | CASRGGSGNTGELFF | few | TRBJ2-2 | TRBV6-8 | .
TGCGCCAGCAGCCTCCAAGGACCTAGGACTGAAGCTTTCTTT | CASSLQGPRTEAFF | . | TRBJ1-1 | TRBV5-1 | .
TGTGCCAGTAATCCGGGGCCAGGGAACCAGCCCCAGCATTTT | CASNPGPGNQPQHF | . | TRBJ1-5 | TRBV19 | .
TGTGCCAGTAGTACGTTTGGGGGGCCCGACACCGGGGAGCTGTTTTTT | CASSTFGGPDTGELFF | . | TRBJ2-2 | TRBV19 | .
TGTGCCAGCAACTCACCGAATTCACCCCTCCACTTT | CASNSPNSPLHF | . | TRBJ1-6 | TRBV28 | .
TGTGCCAGCAGCGTAGCGGGCCAGGGTTTTGGAAACACCATATATTTT | CASSVAGQGFGNTIYF | few | TRBJ1-3 | TRBV9 | .